This T cell receptor beta chain was identified in a study of radiotherapy plus CTLA-4 blockade in lung cancer. Study as a whole: Disease control was present in under 35% of patients, and objective responses in under 20%.

It was focal radiation plus CTLA-4 blockade with ipilimumab that patients with chemo-refractory metastatic non-small-cell lung cancer received. Regarding the study as a whole: With interferon-beta, early dynamics of blood T cell clones were reported to best predict response. Expansion in blood of tumor-derived TCR clones was seen after radiotherapy plus ipilimumab.

The junction had 12 bases not matched to a gene; V was cut back by 7 bases and J by 4 bases. Germline V gene data show CDR1 as SGHAT and CDR2 as FQNNGV. CDR3 length equals 15 residues. The method was immunoSEQ multiplex PCR; TCRdb's version includes in-frame clones alone and lacks a portion of them. Of about 51,000 clones listed, around 75% were seen once; the top ten hold roughly 8.5%. Turning to this clone: The antigen remains unidentified.

This receptor was identified in a human donor with non-small cell lung cancer who had a complete response to radiotherapy plus ipilimumab. Sequences were derived from peripheral blood, sampled from a patient treated with radiotherapy plus ipilimumab. The V gene is TRBV11-2, the J gene TRBJ1-2; 7 bases match TRBD1. CDR3 in amino acids: CASTPSDRVPYGYTF. For the CDR3, the DNA is TGTGCCAGCACCCCTTCCGACAGGGTTCCCTATGGCTACACCTTC.